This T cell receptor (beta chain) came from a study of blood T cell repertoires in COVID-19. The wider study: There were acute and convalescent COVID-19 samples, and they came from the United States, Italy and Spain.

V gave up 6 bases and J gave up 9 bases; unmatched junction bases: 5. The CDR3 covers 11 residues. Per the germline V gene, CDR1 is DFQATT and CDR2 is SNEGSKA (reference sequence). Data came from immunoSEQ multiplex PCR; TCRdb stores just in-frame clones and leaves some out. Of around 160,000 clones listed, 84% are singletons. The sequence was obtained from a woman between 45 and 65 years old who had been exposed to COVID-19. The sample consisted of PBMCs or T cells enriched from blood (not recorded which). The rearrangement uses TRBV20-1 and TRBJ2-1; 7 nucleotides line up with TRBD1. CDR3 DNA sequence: TGCAGTGCCCGAGGGGGCGGTGAGCAGTTCTTC. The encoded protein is CSARGGGEQFF.